The present T cell receptor (beta chain) was sequenced within a study of cytomegalovirus exposure and HLA in healthy donors (dated by TCRdb to 2016 to 2017). For context, the study as a whole: An earlier analysis of approximately 550 of the donors reported about 250 Gb of sequence data and approximately 110 million unique TCR beta sequences from 150 million to 200 million T cells. Rather than using new phenotypic data, the later analysis identified candidate immune exposures from TCR beta sequences and from how often those sequences occurred across donors. The T cell repertoires of 666 subjects were profiled by immunosequencing and related to cytomegalovirus serostatus. The number of typed donors differed by locus: about 620-630 for A, B, C, DRB1 and DQB1; some 500 for DQA1; around 610 for DPA1; and 450 to 480 for DPB1. Of the approximately 400 genotyped donors, approximately 82% fell in the genetic ancestry cluster associated with self-reported Caucasian donors. Along with the roughly 670-subject first cohort, a separate validation cohort of about 110 different subjects was used. Donor age, sex, ethnicity and CMV serostatus were collected together with the repertoire data. An earlier analysis of approximately 580 of the donors used high-throughput TCR beta sequencing to judge whether each TCR beta V gene segment behaved as functional or pseudogenic. On average, roughly 250,000 unique TCR beta nucleotide sequences were sequenced per donor among 398 genotyped donors of the cohort, with 15% to 20% of those sequences being non-productive. A later genetic analysis used genome-wide SNP genotypes for about 65% of the 666 donors, treating that subset as a discovery cohort. To predict cytomegalovirus infection status, the study combined high-throughput TCR immunosequencing, statistical association of individual TCRs with disease status, and machine learning. All discovery cohort repertoires had been generated using a single sequencing platform. The aim of the study was to test whether cataloging public T cell receptors could identify signatures of past pathogen exposure. A later analysis re-analyzed previously published TCR beta repertoires from 650 to 800 donors and added high-resolution HLA genotyping to study TCR occurrence patterns. Four to six DR-DQ haplotypes were handled as single units for association and clustering, since linkage in the cohort was strong. Approximately 300 gigabases of sequencing data and about 92 million unique TCR sequences made up an early release that covered nearly 650 HLA-typed donors. HLA typing covered class I and class II loci at four-digit resolution. The study at large found these results: Around 16 rarely observed V segments, including chromosome 9 orphons, were excluded from the earlier analysis of several hundred of the donors because counts were too low. Specific HLA alleles were associated with around 18,000 TCR beta sequences at a false discovery rate of 0.05 in a later analysis. In both the original and validation cohorts, the classifier was reported to diagnose cytomegalovirus status with high specificity and sensitivity. In the study, approximately 160 TCR beta chains were listed as associated with cytomegalovirus. HLA typing was unavailable for some donors at each locus, so association tests used only the typed subset. Roughly uniform sequencing depth across donors was assumed in presence/absence analyses, although this assumption may not hold. In a later analysis, most CMV-associated TCR beta chains were found to appear HLA-restricted, with HLA associations seemingly driven largely by CMV exposure. Compared with the roughly 720-donor mean, donors in an Asian-associated ancestry cluster had fewer N-insertions in productive TCRs, according to a later genetic analysis. Broadly in line with IMGT annotations, most TCR beta V segments showed up in productive rearrangements about 90% or about 30% of the time in an earlier analysis of 587 of the donors. Three of the identified cytomegalovirus-associated TCR beta chains were confirmed in vitro to be specific for cytomegalovirus antigens. A further reported finding was that TCR beta sequences accurately predicted the HLA-A and HLA-B alleles for most subjects in the first cohort. Linkage disequilibrium might explain the correlated functional status among segregating V segments, but an unknown experimental factor could not be ruled out. A cluster of highly shared sequence variants was judged likely to represent a technical artifact of the sequencing pipeline. V-gene and J-gene trimming of TCR beta chains was associated with a missense DCLRE1C variant in a later genetic analysis, and the association was replicated in an independent cohort. Because the 87-base-pair reads could not distinguish some IMGT-functional V segments, including TRBV6-2 and TRBV6-3, those segments were excluded. The authors suggested that the approach could potentially be generalized to other disease states and immunological phenotypes. Across donors, most TCR sequences were observed very rarely, whereas some public TCRs were present in many individuals. A later analysis reported that several top co-occurrence clusters appeared linked to parvovirus B19, influenza, CMV and Epstein-Barr virus. Assigning TCR associations to individual alleles was difficult when HLA alleles, especially DR and DQ, strongly co-occurred. CMV serostatus was the only immune exposure information available for the cohort. A later analysis found that HLA-associated TCR beta chains were more clonally expanded and had lower generation probabilities than equally common non-associated chains. In this cohort, only TCR beta chains were sequenced, and detectable features were limited by the absence of alpha or paired-chain data. In a later analysis, TCR association rates were found to vary across HLA loci, with the most associated TCRs seen for DRB1 alleles and the fewest for HLA-C alleles.

The library was generated by the immunoSEQ multiplex PCR assay. The multiplex PCR relied on a mix of 60 forward primers for TCR Vbeta segments and 13 reverse primers for TCR Jbeta segments. The CDR3 region of rearranged TCR beta genes was amplified from genomic DNA with a multiplex PCR assay. On the Illumina HiSeq System, the amplified TCR beta libraries were sequenced as 87-base-pair reads. On the authors' methods: A later analysis counted approximately 76 million unique TCR beta chains across the 550 to 800 repertoires, and 9.5 million to 11 million of these chains were shared by at least two donors. To remove PCR and sequencing errors, raw reads were error-corrected and collapsed into unique sequences using a nearest-neighbor algorithm that merged closely related sequences. To assign V, D and J gene segments, CDR3 sequences were aligned to IMGT reference sequences. For a sequence to be retained, at least a six-nucleotide match to both a V gene segment and a J gene segment was required. Rearrangements were called productive when the CDR3 lacked stop codons and stayed in frame with V and J; all others were non-productive. Following IMGT convention, CDR3 was defined as the stretch from the second conserved V-encoded cysteine to the conserved J-encoded phenylalanine. Sequences without an unambiguous match to a single V gene segment were excluded from the earlier analysis of 587 of the donors. An earlier analysis of a few hundred of the donors called V segments functional above 56.7% productive rearrangements and segregating when the between-donor standard deviation exceeded 5%. A statistical classification framework was built to diagnose cytomegalovirus status from the catalog of TCR beta chain sequences. In a later analysis, TCR nucleotide sequences were compared against IMGT/GENE-DB human TR gene sequences so that V and J genes could be assigned. A later analysis assigned CDR3 sequences and most-parsimonious VDJ recombination scenarios with the TCRdist pipeline. In a later analysis, every TCR beta chain was defined by the combination of its CDR3 amino acid sequence and its V-gene family, and reads without a unique V-gene family were dropped. In a later analysis, around 650 highly shared, low-generation-probability nucleotide sequences were removed to address suspected cross-contamination and a sequencing artifact. In a later analysis, a clonal expansion index was calculated for each public chain from normalized within-repertoire ranks of inferred template counts. In a later analysis, generation probabilities were computed using a VDJ recombination model fitted to out-of-frame rearrangements, and the results were checked against IGoR. In a later analysis, TCR-TCR, TCR-HLA and TCR-CMV co-occurrence was scored with hypergeometric tests, and a repertoire-size bias correction was applied to TCR pairs. A later analysis estimated false discovery rates by permuting HLA or CMV assignments 20 times. In a later analysis, co-occurring TCRs were grouped using DBSCAN, with TCRdist sequence similarity added in when clustering inside HLA-allele-positive subsets. Co-occurrence clustering excluded repertoires with fewer than 30,000 or more than 120,000 public chains, plus five with anomalous nucleotide sharing. TCRdb carries this immuneACCESS record with in-frame sequences only. Its versions omit some clonotypes, under half of them owing to an unresolved V gene in the studies checked, with the rest unexplained. V, J and clone size are taken as reported in that table, and D and trimming were inferred from the DNA itself. The table held for this sample gives about 72,000 clones. The top ten constitute 2.5% to 3% of the sample.

The germline V gene (reference sequence) gives CDR1 as SEHNR and CDR2 as FQNEAQ. The CDR3, cysteine through phenylalanine, is 12 amino acids long. Only CDR3 DNA remains: 36 bases, in frame from the first base. For this clone: This clone's antigen is unknown. Its ends do not fully match the called genes, so a read error is possible.

The cohort comprised 710 or so healthy bone marrow donors. At the time of sampling, all cohort members were nominally healthy, though unrecorded immune exposures were likely present. The donor tested CMV seronegative and was one of the 352 seronegative cohort members. A peripheral blood sample was provided by each donor, and peripheral blood mononuclear cells were used for TCR beta sequencing. Genomic DNA was extracted from the blood cell samples with the Qiagen DNeasy Blood Extraction Kit. The sequence is built from TRBV7-9 and TRBJ1-1; 9 bases in the junction line up with TRBD1. Material for sequencing was PBMCs. The clonotype was recovered from a middle-aged man in good health and CMV-seronegative. The nucleotide sequence is given as TGTGCCAGCAGCCAGTCCCGGGACAGGGTGGGTTTT. Translated, this is CASSQSRDRVGF.